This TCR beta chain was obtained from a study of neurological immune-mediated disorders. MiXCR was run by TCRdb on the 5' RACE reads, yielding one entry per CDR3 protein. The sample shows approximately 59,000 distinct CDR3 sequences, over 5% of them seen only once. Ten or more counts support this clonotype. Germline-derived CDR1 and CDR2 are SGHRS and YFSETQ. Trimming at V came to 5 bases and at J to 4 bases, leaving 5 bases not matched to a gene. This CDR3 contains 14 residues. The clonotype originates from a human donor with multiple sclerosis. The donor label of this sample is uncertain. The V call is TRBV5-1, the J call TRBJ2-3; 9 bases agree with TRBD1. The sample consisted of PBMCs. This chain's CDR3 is CASRTGQGPDTQYF. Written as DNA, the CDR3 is TGCGCCAGCAGAACCGGACAGGGGCCAGATACGCAGTATTTT.